This TCR beta chain was observed in a study of blood T cell repertoires in COVID-19. Patients of the Seattle cohort, enrolled during active infection, were followed longitudinally. TCRdb's copy holds only in-frame clones and misses some; the assay was immunoSEQ multiplex PCR. This table holds approximately 270,000 clones, 80% to 85% found once. Germline V gives CDR1 SGHTA, CDR2 FQGNSA. The length of the CDR3 is 15 residues. Trimming at V came to 5 bases and at J to 5 bases, leaving 8 bases not matched to a gene. Sequencing was carried out using peripheral blood. The rearrangement uses TRBV7-2 and TRBJ2-5; 10 bases align to TRBD1. The clonotype originates from a person between 65 and 80 years old with COVID-19, enrolled during active disease. CDR3 sequence reads: CASSSRQGAWETQYF. DNA of the CDR3: TGTGCCAGCAGCAGCAGACAGGGGGCCTGGGAGACCCAGTACTTC.